The source of this TCR beta chain is a study of shared clonotypes between healthy human individuals. Some clones are missing from TCRdb's copy, which holds only in-frame ones; the method was immunoSEQ multiplex PCR. The sample shows about 330,000 clones, about 74% of them seen only once. CDR1 SGHRS and CDR2 YFSETQ come from the germline V gene. Trimming removed 4 bases at V and 9 bases at J, with 22 bases between. This CDR3 is 15 amino acids long. V gene TRBV5-1 combines with J gene TRBJ1-1, with D hard to call. Sequenced material: memory CD4+ T cells sorted from blood. Regarding subset: CD45RA-negative fraction. The TCR was taken from a man under 40 in good health. The CDR3 protein is CASSQITQDASQAFF. The CDR3 DNA is TGCGCCAGCAGCCAAATTACCCAGGATGCGTCCCAAGCTTTCTTT.